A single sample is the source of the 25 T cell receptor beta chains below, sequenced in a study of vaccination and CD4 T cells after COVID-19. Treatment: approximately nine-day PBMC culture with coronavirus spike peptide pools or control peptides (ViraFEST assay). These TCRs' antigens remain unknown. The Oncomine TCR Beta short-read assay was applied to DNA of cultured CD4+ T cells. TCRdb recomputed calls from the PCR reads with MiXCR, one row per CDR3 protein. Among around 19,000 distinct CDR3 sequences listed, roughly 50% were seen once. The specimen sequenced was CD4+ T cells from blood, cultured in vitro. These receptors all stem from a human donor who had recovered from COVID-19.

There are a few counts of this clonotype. The CDR3 protein is CASSRSGTGGKPQYF. In DNA form, the CDR3 reads TGTGCCAGCAGCCGTTCCGGGACAGGGGGCAAGCCGCAGTATTTT. V is TRBV11-3 and J is TRBJ2-3; 12 bases are shared with TRBD1. Germline-derived CDR1 and CDR2 are SGHNT and YENEEA. The CDR3 spans 15 residues. Trimming took 5 bases from V and 10 from J; bases not matched to a gene: 10.

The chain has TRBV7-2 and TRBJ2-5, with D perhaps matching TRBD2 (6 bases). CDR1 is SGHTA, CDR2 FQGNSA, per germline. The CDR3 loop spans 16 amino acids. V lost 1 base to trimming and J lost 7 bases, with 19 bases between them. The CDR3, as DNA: TGTGCCAGCAGCTTAGAAGGCGGGGCTTCTATCTGGACCCAGTACTTC. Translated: CASSLEGGASIWTQYF.

The CDR3 DNA is TGTGCCAGCAGCCCGGTAGGGGGCTATGGCTACACCTTC. Encoded protein: CASSPVGGYGYTF. This chain uses TRBV11-2 with TRBJ1-2; tentative D call: TRBD1 (6 bases). Between the trimmed V and J ends, which lost 5 bases and 4 bases, there was a span of 11 bases. The CDR3 totals 13 residues. The germline V gene encodes CDR1 SGHAT and CDR2 FQNNGV.

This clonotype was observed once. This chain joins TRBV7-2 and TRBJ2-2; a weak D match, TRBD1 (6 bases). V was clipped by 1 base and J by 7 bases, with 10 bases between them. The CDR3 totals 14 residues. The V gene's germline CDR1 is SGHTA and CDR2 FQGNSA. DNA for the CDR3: TGTGCCAGCAGCTTAGACAGGGTGGGCGGGGAGCTGTTTTTT. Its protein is CASSLDRVGGELFF.

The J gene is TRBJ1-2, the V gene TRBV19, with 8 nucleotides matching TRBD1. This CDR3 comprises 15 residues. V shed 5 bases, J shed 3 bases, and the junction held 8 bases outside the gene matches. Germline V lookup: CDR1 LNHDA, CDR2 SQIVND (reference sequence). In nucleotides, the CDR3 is TGTGCCAGTAGTGTCCGACAGGGGAGGGACTATGGCTACACCTTC. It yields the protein CASSVRQGRDYGYTF.

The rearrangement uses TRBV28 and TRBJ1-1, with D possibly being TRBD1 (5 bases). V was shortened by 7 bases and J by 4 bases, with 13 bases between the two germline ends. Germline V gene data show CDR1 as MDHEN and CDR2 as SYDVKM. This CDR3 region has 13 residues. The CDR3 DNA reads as TGTGCCAGCACCTACCGGGGCGGCACTGAAGCTTTCTTT. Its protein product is CASTYRGGTEAFF.

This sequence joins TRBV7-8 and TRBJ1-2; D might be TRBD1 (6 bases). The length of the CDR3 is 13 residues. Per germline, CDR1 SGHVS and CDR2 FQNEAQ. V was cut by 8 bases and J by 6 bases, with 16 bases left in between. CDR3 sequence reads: CASGWWGQHGYTF. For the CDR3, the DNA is TGTGCCAGCGGCTGGTGGGGGCAACATGGCTACACCTTC.

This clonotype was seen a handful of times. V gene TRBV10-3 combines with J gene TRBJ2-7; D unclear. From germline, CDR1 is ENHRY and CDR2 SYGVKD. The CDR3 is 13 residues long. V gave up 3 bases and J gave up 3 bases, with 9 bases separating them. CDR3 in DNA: TGTGCCATCAGTGAAGGCCCTGACTACGAGCAGTACTTC. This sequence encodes CAISEGPDYEQYF.

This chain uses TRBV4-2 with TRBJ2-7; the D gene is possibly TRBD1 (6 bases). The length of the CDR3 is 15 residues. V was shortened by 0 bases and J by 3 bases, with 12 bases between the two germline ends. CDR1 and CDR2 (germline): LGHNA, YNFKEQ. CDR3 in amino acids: CASSQDPRTVYEQYF. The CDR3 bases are TGTGCCAGCAGCCAAGATCCTCGGACAGTCTACGAGCAGTACTTC.

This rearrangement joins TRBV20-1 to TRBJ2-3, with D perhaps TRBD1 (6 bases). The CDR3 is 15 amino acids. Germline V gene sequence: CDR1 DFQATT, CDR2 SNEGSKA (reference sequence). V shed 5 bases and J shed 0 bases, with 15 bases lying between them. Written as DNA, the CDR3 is TGCAGTGCTTTCCCGGGACACCCTAGCACAGATACGCAGTATTTT. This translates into CSAFPGHPSTDTQYF.

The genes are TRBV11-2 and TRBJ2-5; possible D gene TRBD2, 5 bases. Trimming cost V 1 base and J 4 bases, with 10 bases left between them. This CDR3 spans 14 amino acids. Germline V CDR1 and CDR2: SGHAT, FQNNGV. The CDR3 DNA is TGTGCCAGCAGCTTAGTCCCCCGGGGAGAGACCCAGTACTTC. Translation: CASSLVPRGETQYF.

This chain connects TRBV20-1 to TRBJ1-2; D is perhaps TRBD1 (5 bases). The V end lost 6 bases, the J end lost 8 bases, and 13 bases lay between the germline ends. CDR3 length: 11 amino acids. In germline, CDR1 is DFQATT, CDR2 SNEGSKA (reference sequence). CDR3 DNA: TGCAGTGCCAGCGACAGTAGCGGCTACACCTTC. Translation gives CSASDSSGYTF.

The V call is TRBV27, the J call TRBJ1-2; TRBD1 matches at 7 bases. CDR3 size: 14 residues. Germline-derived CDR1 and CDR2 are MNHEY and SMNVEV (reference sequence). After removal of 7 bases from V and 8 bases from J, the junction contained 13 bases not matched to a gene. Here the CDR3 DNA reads TGTGCCAGCATCCCCCCCGCGACAGGGAGAGGCTACACCTTC. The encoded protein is CASIPPATGRGYTF.

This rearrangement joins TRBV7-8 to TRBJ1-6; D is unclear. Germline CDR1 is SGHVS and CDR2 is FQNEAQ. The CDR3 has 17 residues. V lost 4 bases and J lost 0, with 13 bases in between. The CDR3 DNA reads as TGTGCCAGCAGCTCAGTTATCCTAAGCTCCTATAATTCACCCCTCCACTTT. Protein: CASSSVILSSYNSPLHF.

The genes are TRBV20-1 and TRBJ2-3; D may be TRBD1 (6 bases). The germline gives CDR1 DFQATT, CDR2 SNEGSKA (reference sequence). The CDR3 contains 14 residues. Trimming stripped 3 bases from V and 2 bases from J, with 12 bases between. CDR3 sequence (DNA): TGCAGTGCTAGTAGTGGACAGATCACAGATACGCAGTATTTT. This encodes CSASSGQITDTQYF.

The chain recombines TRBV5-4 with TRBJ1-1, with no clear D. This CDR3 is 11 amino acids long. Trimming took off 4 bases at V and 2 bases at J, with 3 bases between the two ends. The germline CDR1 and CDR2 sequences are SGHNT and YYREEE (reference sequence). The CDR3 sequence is CASSRNTEAFF. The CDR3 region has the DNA TGTGCCAGCAGCCGTAACACTGAAGCTTTCTTT.

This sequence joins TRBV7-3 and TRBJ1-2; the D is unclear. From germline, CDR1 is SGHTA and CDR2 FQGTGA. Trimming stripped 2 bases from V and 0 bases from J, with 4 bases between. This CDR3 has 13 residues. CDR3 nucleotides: TGTGCCAGCAGCTTAGGGGCTAACTATGGCTACACCTTC. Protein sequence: CASSLGANYGYTF.

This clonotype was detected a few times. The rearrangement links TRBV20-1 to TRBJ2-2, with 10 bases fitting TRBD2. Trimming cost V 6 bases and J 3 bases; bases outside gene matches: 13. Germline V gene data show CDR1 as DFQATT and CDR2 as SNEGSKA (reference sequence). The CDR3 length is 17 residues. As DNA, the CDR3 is TGCAGTGCCATTCCCCCTCTAGCGGGAGTTCACACCGGGGAGCTGTTTTTT. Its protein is CSAIPPLAGVHTGELFF.

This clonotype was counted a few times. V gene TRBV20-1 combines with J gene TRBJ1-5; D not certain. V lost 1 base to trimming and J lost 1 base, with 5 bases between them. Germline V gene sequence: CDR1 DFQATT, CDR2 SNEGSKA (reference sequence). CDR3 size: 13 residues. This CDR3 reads CSARVKSNQPQHF. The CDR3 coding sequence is TGCAGTGCTAGAGTCAAAAGCAATCAGCCCCAGCATTTT.

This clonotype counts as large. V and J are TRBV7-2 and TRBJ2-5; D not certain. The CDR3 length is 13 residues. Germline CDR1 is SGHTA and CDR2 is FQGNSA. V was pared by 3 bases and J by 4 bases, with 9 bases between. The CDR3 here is CASSFTGGETQYF. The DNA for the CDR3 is TGTGCCAGCAGCTTCACGGGTGGAGAGACCCAGTACTTC. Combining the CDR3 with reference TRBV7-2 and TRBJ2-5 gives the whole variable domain GAGVSQSPSNKVTEKGKDVELRCDPISGHTALYWYRQSLGQGLEFLIYFQGNSAPDKSGLPSDRFSAERTGGSVSTLTIQRTQQEDSAVYLCASSFTGGETQYFGPGTRLLVL.

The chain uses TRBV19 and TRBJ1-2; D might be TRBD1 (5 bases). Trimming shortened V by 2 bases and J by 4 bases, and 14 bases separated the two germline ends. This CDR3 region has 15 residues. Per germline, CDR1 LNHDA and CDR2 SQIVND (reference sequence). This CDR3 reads CASSISGRVSYGYTF. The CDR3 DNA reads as TGTGCCAGTAGTATATCGGGCAGGGTTTCCTATGGCTACACCTTC. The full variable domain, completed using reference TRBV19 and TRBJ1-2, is DGGITQSPKYLFRKEGQNVTLSCEQNLNHDAMYWYRQDPGQGLRLIYYSQIVNDFQKGDIAEGYSVSREKKESFPLTVTSAQKNPTAFYLCASSISGRVSYGYTFGSGTRLTVV.

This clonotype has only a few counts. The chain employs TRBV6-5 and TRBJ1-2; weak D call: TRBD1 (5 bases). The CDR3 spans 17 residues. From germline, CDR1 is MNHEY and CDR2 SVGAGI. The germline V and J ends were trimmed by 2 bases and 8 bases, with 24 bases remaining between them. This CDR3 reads CASSYPSGGPSYVGYTF. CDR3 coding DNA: TGTGCCAGCAGTTACCCGTCGGGGGGTCCGTCCTATGTAGGCTACACCTTC.

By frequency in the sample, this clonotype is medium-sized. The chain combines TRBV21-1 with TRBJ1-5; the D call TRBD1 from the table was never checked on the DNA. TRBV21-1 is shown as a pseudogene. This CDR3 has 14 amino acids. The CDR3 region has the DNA TGTGCCAGCAAGCGGACAGGAGGCAATCAGCCCCAGCATTTT. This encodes CASKRTGGNQPQHF.

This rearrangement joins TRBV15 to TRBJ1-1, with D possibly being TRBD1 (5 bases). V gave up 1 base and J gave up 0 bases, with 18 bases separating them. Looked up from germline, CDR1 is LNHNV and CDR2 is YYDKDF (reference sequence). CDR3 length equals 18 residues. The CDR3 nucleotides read TGTGCCACCAGCAGAGGCGGCAGGGTGGGAAAGATGAACACTGAAGCTTTCTTT. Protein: CATSRGGRVGKMNTEAFF.

This chain's CDR3 is CASSEGPAGVYEQYF. The CDR3 bases are TGTGCCAGCAGCGAGGGCCCAGCGGGGGTCTACGAGCAGTACTTC. The chain couples TRBV9 to TRBJ2-7; 8 bases align to TRBD2. The CDR3 is 15 residues long. The trim removed 3 bases at V and 3 bases at J, leaving 8 bases unmatched. CDR1 and CDR2 (germline): SGDLS, YYNGEE.